The subject of this entry is one TCR beta chain. Produced via immunoSEQ multiplex PCR; TCRdb's table is partial and in-frame only. The table lists about 370,000 clones, more than 80% of them singletons. The CDR3 runs to 15 residues. Unmatched junction bases numbered 3, after V lost 2 bases and J lost 1 base. Germline CDR1 SGDLS, CDR2 YYNGEE. The data originate from a study of blood T cell repertoires in COVID-19. This TCR was sampled from a man younger than 35 who had recovered from COVID-19. The specimen sequenced was PBMCs or T cells enriched from blood (not recorded which). This chain connects TRBV9 to TRBJ2-1; 7 positions match TRBD1. The CDR3 bases are TGTGCCAGCAGCGTTGGGACAGATTCCTACAATGAGCAGTTCTTC. Encoded protein: CASSVGTDSYNEQFF.